Below are 7 T cell receptor beta chains sequenced from a single sample in a study of T cell clonality in common variable immunodeficiency. Study-wide findings and caveats: Reportedly, TCR beta sequences from common variable immunodeficiency showed fewer deletions and N-nucleotide insertions.

Which antigens these TCRs recognize remains unknown. Assay: immunoSEQ multiplex PCR; the TCRdb copy retains only in-frame clones and omits some. The profile covers 4,000 to 6,500 clones, none occurring a single time. The sample comprised peripheral blood mononuclear cells. These receptors were collected from a human donor with common variable immunodeficiency.

There are many counts of this clone. With the read ending 3 residues before the CDR3 end, the germline J gene is used to fill in that end. The chain employs TRBV5-1 and TRBJ1-1; 7 bases fit TRBD1. The CDR3 extends over 14 amino acids. Germline CDR1 SGHRS, CDR2 YFSETQ. The V and J ends lost 0 bases and 5 bases, in that order; junction bases with no gene match: 4. This CDR3 reads CASSLASGGTEAFF. Incomplete CDR3 DNA: TGCGCCAGCAGCTTGGCCTCAGGGGGTACTGAA.

Only a few counts were recorded for this clone. The CDR3 end lies 3 residues beyond the end of the read and is filled in from the germline J gene. V gene TRBV19 combines with J gene TRBJ2-7, with D unclear. The CDR3 is made up of 13 amino acids. CDR1 is LNHDA and CDR2 is SQIVND in the germline V gene (reference sequence). Trimming cost V 8 bases and J 0 bases, with 11 bases left between them. CDR3: CASAARSSYEQYF. The CDR3 bases that were read are TGTGCCAGTGCTGCCAGGAGCTCCTACGAG.

This clone has only a few counts. The DNA ends 3 residues before the CDR3 does, and the rest of the CDR3 is filled in from the germline J gene. This chain uses TRBV19 with TRBJ2-7, with a weak D call TRBD1 (6 bases). The CDR3 contains 15 residues. Trimming left V 7 bases short and J 3 bases short, with 19 bases between. Germline V CDR1 and CDR2: LNHDA, SQIVND (reference sequence). The CDR3 bases that were read are TGTGCCAGTAAATGTGGGGGCCCTACTTGCTACGAG. It yields the protein CASKCGGPTCYE. The whole CDR3 is CASKCGGPTCYEQYF.

This clone was counted at least ten times. The observed sequence ends 3 residues before the CDR3 terminus, with the missing tail filled in from the germline J gene. This sequence joins TRBV5-6 and TRBJ2-7; D may be TRBD1 (6 bases). CDR1 SGHDT and CDR2 YYEEEE come from the germline V gene. CDR3 length equals 15 residues. The ends were cut back, 0 bases at V and 2 bases at J, with 12 bases in the middle. The CDR3 DNA, read in part, is TGTGCCAGCAGCTTGGGGGACACCTCCCCCTACGAG. Translating it yields CASSLGDTSPYE. The CDR3 in full is CASSLGDTSPYEQYF.

The CDR3 loop is CASSIGRGYEQYF. Partial CDR3 DNA: TGTGCCAGTAGTATTGGGCGGGGCTACGAG. This sequence joins TRBV19 and TRBJ2-7, with D possibly matching TRBD2 (6 bases). The read comes to an end 3 residues before the CDR3 does, leaving the germline J gene to fill in the end. Germline V gene lookup returns CDR1 LNHDA and CDR2 SQIVND (reference sequence). V lost 3 bases, J lost 3 bases, and 9 bases lay in between. The CDR3 has 13 amino acids.

CDR3 protein: CATRPLARETQYF. CDR3 DNA (partial): TGTGCCACCCGGCCCCTAGCGCGAGAGACC. The J gene is TRBJ2-5, the V gene TRBV6-2 or TRBV6-3, with a weak D call TRBD2 (6 bases). With the read ending 3 residues before the CDR3 end, the germline J gene is used to fill in that end. Germline CDR1 is MNHEY and CDR2 is SVGEGT. The germline V and J ends were trimmed by 10 bases and 4 bases, with 16 bases remaining between them. This CDR3 has 13 residues.

CDR3 protein: CASSLTGGRDTQYF. CDR3 DNA (partial): TGTGCCAGCAGCTTAACGGGGGGTAGGGATACG. This chain joins TRBV11-2 and TRBJ2-3; TRBD2 aligns across 7 bases. The read ends 3 residues early relative to the CDR3; the germline J gene fills the gap. Germline CDR1 reads SGHAT; CDR2 reads FQNNGV. The CDR3 runs to 14 residues. The V segment lost 2 bases and the J segment 6 bases; nucleotides outside the gene matches: 5. Combining the CDR3 with reference TRBV11-2 and TRBJ2-3 gives the whole variable domain EAGVAQSPRYKIIEKRQSVAFWCNPISGHATLYWYQQILGQGPKLLIQFQNNGVVDDSQLPKDRFSAERLKGVDSTLKIQPAKLEDSAVYLCASSLTGGRDTQYFGPGTRLTVL.